This T cell receptor beta chain comes out of a study of regulatory T cells in long-lasting Graves disease. Study context: Persistent Graves' disease required over 5 years of antithyroid drugs and positive TSH receptor antibodies.

The time point here: persistent/refractory GD, antithyroid drugs over 5 years with positive TRAb. After RNA was extracted from PBMCs, the TCR library was made from it. Staff drew around 8.5 milliliters of peripheral blood into EDTA tubes. Sequencing libraries for TCR beta were prepared with iRepertoire HTBI primers and Arm-PCR of CDR3 regions. A single record per CDR3 protein comes from TCRdb applying MiXCR to the multiplex PCR reads. The sample records 600,000 to 850,000 distinct CDR3 sequences, 30% being singletons. In this sample, this clonotype turned up a few times. The sequence was collected from a female donor with Graves disease. The sequenced sample was peripheral blood mononuclear cells (PBMCs), obtained when the disease was refractory, from a patient treated with antithyroid drugs.

CDR3 in DNA: TGTGCCAGCAGATCCCCCGGGACCCCAACGGGCGAGCAGTACTTC. Its protein is CASRSPGTPTGEQYF. The chain combines TRBV11-2 with TRBJ2-7; TRBD1 or TRBD2 may be the D gene (5 bases each). The V end lost 6 bases, the J end lost 6 bases, and 21 bases lay between the germline ends. Germline loops: CDR1 SGHAT, CDR2 FQNNGV. The CDR3 length is 15 residues. Looking up the rest from reference TRBV11-2 and TRBJ2-7 gives the full variable domain: EAGVAQSPRYKIIEKRQSVAFWCNPISGHATLYWYQQILGQGPKLLIQFQNNGVVDDSQLPKDRFSAERLKGVDSTLKIQPAKLEDSAVYLCASRSPGTPTGEQYFGPGTRLTVT.